The subject of this entry is one T cell receptor (beta chain). Its target is unknown. The sample belongs to a study of T cell responses to AZD1222 COVID-19 vaccine. About the study: The analysis combined second doses at about 4 or about 12 weeks.

Overall study results and limits: None of the repertoires were sampled until the peak T cell response had passed. Only a handful of individuals given AZD1222 were seropositive at baseline. Females outnumbered males among donors, who were mostly white British; clonal diversity was possibly underestimated.

Assay: immunoSEQ multiplex PCR; the TCRdb copy retains only in-frame clones and omits some. The table lists approximately 91,000 clones, 70% to 90% of them singletons. V lost 0 bases to trimming and J lost 6 bases, with 15 bases between them. CDR1 and CDR2 from the germline V gene are MGHRA and YSYEKL. The CDR3 covers 16 residues. The chain has TRBV4-1 and TRBJ2-1; D is undetermined. The sequence was obtained from an adult in good health. The sequencing here drew on peripheral blood, taken on day 0 of AZD1222 vaccination. Here the CDR3 reads CASSQEGETYPNEQFF. DNA of the CDR3: TGCGCCAGCAGCCAAGAAGGTGAGACATACCCCAATGAGCAGTTCTTC.